Below are 29 T cell receptor beta chains sequenced from a single sample in a study of blood T cell repertoires in COVID-19. Sequenced by immunoSEQ multiplex PCR; TCRdb stores in-frame clones only, minus some. The sample has some 150,000 clones; 80% are singletons. The material sequenced was peripheral blood. Every receptor here comes from a man aged 55 to 70 with acute or convalescent COVID-19.

CDR3 region: CAWSQGRLGVASNQPQHF. The CDR3 DNA reads as TGTGCCTGGAGTCAGGGGCGTCTGGGCGTAGCTAGCAATCAGCCCCAGCATTTT. The chain joins TRBV30 to TRBJ1-5; TRBD1 is a possible D gene (6 bases). From germline, CDR1 is GTSNPN and CDR2 SVGIG (reference sequence). The CDR3 loop spans 18 amino acids. V lost 2 bases to trimming and J lost 0 bases, with 20 bases between them.

This sequence joins TRBV4-2 and TRBJ1-4, with TRBD1 identical over 8 bases. Germline CDR1 reads LGHNA; CDR2 reads YNFKEQ. The length of the CDR3 is 14 residues. The V and J ends lost 3 bases and 5 bases, in that order; junction bases with no gene match: 2. CDR3 loop: CASSHGQGNEKLFF. CDR3 coding DNA: TGTGCCAGCAGCCACGGACAGGGAAATGAAAAACTGTTTTTT.

V gene TRBV16 combines with J gene TRBJ1-2; the D gene is possibly TRBD1 (6 bases). V was cut by 0 bases and J by 8 bases, with 22 bases left in between. The CDR3 spans 17 residues. Looked up from germline, CDR1 is KGHSY and CDR2 is FQNENV. CDR3 in amino acids: CASSQSGLQGHRRGYTF. The CDR3, as DNA: TGTGCCAGCAGCCAATCCGGCTTACAGGGCCATCGGCGGGGCTACACCTTC.

The chain has TRBV12-3 or TRBV12-4 and TRBJ2-5; maybe TRBD2 (6 bases). Trimming took 0 bases from V and 7 from J, leaving 9 bases between them. The CDR3 loop spans 13 amino acids. CDR3 bases: TGTGCCAGCAGTTTAGCGGAGGGTTCGACCCAGTACTTC. Translation gives CASSLAEGSTQYF.

V gene TRBV19 combines with J gene TRBJ2-1; perhaps TRBD2 as D (6 bases). Germline V gives CDR1 LNHDA, CDR2 SQIVND (reference sequence). The CDR3 is 15 residues long. Trimming took 6 bases from V and 9 from J, leaving 21 bases between them. CDR3 DNA: TGTGCCAGTAGAACCCGCTCCGGGAGTCCGGGTGAGCAGTTCTTC. It encodes CASRTRSGSPGEQFF.

This clone was seen just once. The gene calls are TRBV5-1 and TRBJ2-6; D is perhaps TRBD1 (6 bases). Germline V gives CDR1 SGHRS, CDR2 YFSETQ. This CDR3 spans 17 amino acids. V was clipped by 2 bases and J by 0 bases, with 12 bases between them. The CDR3 loop is CASSLRTGFSGANVLTF. The CDR3, as DNA: TGCGCCAGCAGCTTACGCACAGGGTTCTCTGGGGCCAACGTCCTGACTTTC. Drawing the rest from reference TRBV5-1 and TRBJ2-6, the complete variable domain is KAGVTQTPRYLIKTRGQQVTLSCSPISGHRSVSWYQQTPGQGLQFLFEYFSETQRNKGNFPGRFSGRQFSNSRSEMNVSTLELGDSALYLCASSLRTGFSGANVLTFGAGSRLTVL.

CDR3 region: CASSYADQPQHF. Here the CDR3 DNA reads TGTGCCAGCAGTTACGCGGATCAGCCCCAGCATTTT. V and J are TRBV6-6 and TRBJ1-5, with D unclear. This CDR3 is 12 amino acids long. Between the trimmed V and J ends, which lost 2 bases and 5 bases, there was a span of 4 bases. CDR1 MNHNY and CDR2 SVGAGI come from the germline V gene (reference sequence).

The chain employs TRBV4-3 and TRBJ1-1; 8 bases agree with TRBD1. V lost 3 bases, J lost 6 bases, and 9 bases stayed unmatched. Germline V gene sequence: CDR1 LGHNA, CDR2 YSLEER. The CDR3 extends over 15 amino acids. This CDR3 is CASSHTDRVDSEAFF. The CDR3 DNA follows: TGCGCCAGCAGCCATACGGACAGGGTGGATTCTGAAGCTTTCTTT.

This CDR3 is CATSDLRGVEQYF. In nucleotides, the CDR3 is TGTGCCACCAGTGATTTGCGGGGGGTCGAGCAGTACTTC. The chain carries TRBV24-1 and TRBJ2-7; the match to TRBD2 covers 7 bases. Germline V gene sequence: CDR1 KGHDR, CDR2 SFDVKD. J gave up 6 bases and V 0 bases, and 1 base lay outside the gene matches. This CDR3 is 13 amino acids long.

The gene calls are TRBV30 and TRBJ2-5; weak D call: TRBD1 (5 bases). The V gene's germline CDR1 is GTSNPN and CDR2 SVGIG (reference sequence). The V gene lost 0 bases and the J gene lost 7 bases, with 12 bases spanning the gap. CDR3 length: 13 amino acids. The CDR3 protein is CAWSVQNTGTQYF. CDR3 nucleotide sequence: TGTGCCTGGAGTGTACAGAATACAGGGACCCAGTACTTC. Combining the CDR3 with reference TRBV30 and TRBJ2-5 gives the whole variable domain SQTIHQWPATLVQPVGSPLSLECTVEGTSNPNLYWYRQAAGRGLQLLFYSVGIGQISSEVPQNLSASRPQDRQFILSSKKLLLSDSGFYLCAWSVQNTGTQYFGPGTRLLVL.

The V and J genes are TRBV7-9 and TRBJ1-1, with D uncertain. Deletions cut 5 bases from V and 1 base from J, with 8 bases between. Germline V gene data show CDR1 as SEHNR and CDR2 as FQNEAQ (reference sequence). The CDR3 covers 13 residues. CDR3: CASSLDSNTEAFF. CDR3 nucleotides: TGTGCCAGCAGCCTTGACTCGAACACTGAAGCTTTCTTT.

Only a few counts were recorded for this clone. The genes are TRBV20-1 and TRBJ1-1, with a tentative D call TRBD1 (6 bases). V shed 3 bases and J shed 1 base, with 12 bases lying between them. The CDR3 runs to 14 residues. The germline CDR1 and CDR2 sequences are DFQATT and SNEGSKA (reference sequence). The CDR3, as DNA: TGCAGTGCTAGTGAGGGGGGGCGGAACACTGAAGCTTTCTTT. It codes for CSASEGGRNTEAFF.

This clone showed up just a few times. CDR3 sequence: CSVEGGALLYGYTF. The CDR3 nucleotides are TGCAGCGTTGAGGGGGGGGCTTTGCTCTATGGCTACACCTTC. The V gene is TRBV29-1, the J gene TRBJ1-2, with D perhaps TRBD1 (6 bases). CDR1 is SQVTM, CDR2 ANQGSEA, per germline. The V end lost 3 bases, the J end lost 4 bases, and 15 bases lay between the germline ends. The CDR3 has 14 residues.

This chain links TRBV28 with TRBJ2-7; 9 bases map to TRBD1. Germline V gene lookup returns CDR1 MDHEN and CDR2 SYDVKM. Trimming cost V 6 bases and J 5 bases; bases outside gene matches: 5. The CDR3 is made up of 13 amino acids. The CDR3 protein is CASRGQGVHEQYF. In DNA, the CDR3 is TGTGCCAGCAGGGGACAGGGAGTCCACGAGCAGTACTTC.

This clone was observed once. V gene TRBV5-1 combines with J gene TRBJ2-7; weak D call: TRBD2 (6 bases). This CDR3 is built from 14 residues. V was pared by 0 bases and J by 3 bases, with 10 bases between. Germline CDR1 and CDR2: SGHRS and YFSETQ. CDR3 region: CASSLAGTGYEQYF. The DNA for the CDR3 is TGCGCCAGCAGCTTGGCGGGGACTGGCTACGAGCAGTACTTC.

The chain combines TRBV23-1 with TRBJ2-5, with 7 bases identical to TRBD1. TRBV23-1 is an open reading frame whose function is uncertain. This CDR3 is 15 amino acids long. Germline trimming cut 5 bases from V and 5 bases from J; bases unmatched to any gene: 11. CDR3 bases: TGCGCCAGCAGTGCTACAGGGGCTAGTTTGGAGACCCAGTACTTC. Protein product: CASSATGASLETQYF.

In regard to this clone: Other DNA sequences of this sample code for an identical CDR3. The chain couples TRBV7-2 to TRBJ2-2; 9 bases are shared with TRBD1. CDR3 length equals 16 residues. V lost 0 bases to trimming and J lost 11 bases; unmatched junction nucleotides: 10. CDR1 is SGHTA and CDR2 is FQGNSA in the germline V gene. CDR3 residues: CASSLALGQGGGELFF. CDR3 sequence (DNA): TGTGCCAGCAGCTTAGCGCTGGGACAGGGTGGAGGCGAGCTGTTTTTT.

This clone has just a few counts. The chain's CDR3 is CASSRRLAGSGELFF. The CDR3 DNA reads TGTGCCAGCAGTAGGAGACTAGCTGGTTCCGGGGAGCTGTTTTTT. The chain employs TRBV2 and TRBJ2-2; 7 bases line up with TRBD2. V gave up 5 bases and J gave up 6 bases; unmatched junction bases: 9. Germline lookup yields CDR1 SNHLY and CDR2 FYNNEI. The CDR3 has 15 residues.

The rearrangement uses TRBV3-1 (or the pseudogene TRBV3-2) and TRBJ2-7, with D possibly matching TRBD2 (5 bases). This CDR3 contains 15 residues. V lost 5 bases, J lost 4 bases, and 18 bases lay in between. Germline V gene sequence: CDR1 LGHDT, CDR2 YNNKEL (reference sequence). The CDR3 is CASSFGLGLIYEQYF. CDR3 in DNA: TGTGCCAGCAGCTTTGGACTGGGCCTGATTTACGAGCAGTACTTC.

The chain employs TRBV18 and TRBJ2-1; 7 bases map to TRBD2. Germline V gene data show CDR1 as KGHSH and CDR2 as LQKENI. This CDR3 has 14 residues. The trim removed 4 bases at V and 5 bases at J, leaving 5 bases unmatched. The CDR3 DNA follows: TGTGCCAGCTCACAAGCCGGGACTAACAATGAGCAGTTCTTC. Protein sequence: CASSQAGTNNEQFF. The full variable domain, its missing parts supplied by reference TRBV18 and TRBJ2-1, is NAGVMQNPRHLVRRRGQEARLRCSPMKGHSHVYWYRQLPEEGLKFMVYLQKENIIDESGMPKERFSAEFPKEGPSILRIQQVVRGDSAAYFCASSQAGTNNEQFFGPGTRLTVL.

This sequence joins TRBV25-1 and TRBJ2-2; the D gene is possibly TRBD1 (6 bases). The CDR3 is 15 residues long. Deletions cut 5 bases from V and 1 base from J, with 11 bases between. Germline loops: CDR1 MGHDK, CDR2 SYGVNS. The CDR3 is CASSPLDRNTGELFF. The CDR3 DNA is TGTGCCAGCAGTCCCCTGGACAGGAACACCGGGGAGCTGTTTTTT.

The gene calls are TRBV9 and TRBJ2-2, with 14 positions matching TRBD2. This CDR3 spans 19 amino acids. Germline assignment: CDR1 SGDLS and CDR2 YYNGEE. J gave up 5 bases and V 1 base, and 10 bases lay outside the gene matches. The CDR3 is CASSVHPGTSGRGTGELFF. The CDR3 DNA follows: TGTGCCAGCAGCGTACACCCGGGGACTAGCGGGAGAGGGACCGGGGAGCTGTTTTTT.

This clone was detected only a few times. The J gene is TRBJ1-1, the V gene TRBV30, with 8 bases matching TRBD1. Germline lookup yields CDR1 GTSNPN and CDR2 SVGIG (reference sequence). This CDR3 contains 13 residues. V trimming: 1 base; J trimming: 6 bases; junction bases outside the gene matches: 4. The chain's CDR3 is CAWSETGVAEAFF. The CDR3 nucleotides read TGTGCCTGGAGTGAGACAGGGGTGGCTGAAGCTTTCTTT.

CDR3 loop: CASSLTGFGGELFF. DNA of the CDR3: TGTGCCAGCAGCCTTACAGGGTTTGGAGGGGAGCTGTTTTTT. V and J are TRBV14 and TRBJ2-2, with D possibly being TRBD1 (6 bases). Trimming took 4 bases from V and 8 from J, leaving 14 bases between them. Germline V lookup: CDR1 SGHDN, CDR2 FVKESK. This CDR3 region has 14 residues. Supplemented by reference TRBV14 and TRBJ2-2, the full variable domain reads EAGVTQFPSHSVIEKGQTVTLRCDPISGHDNLYWYRRVMGKEIKFLLHFVKESKQDESGMPNNRFLAERTGGTYSTLKVQPAELEDSGVYFCASSLTGFGGELFFGEGSRLTVL.

The chain joins TRBV7-2 to TRBJ2-7; TRBD2 is a possible D gene (5 bases). The CDR3 consists of 15 residues. Germline assignment: CDR1 SGHTA and CDR2 FQGNSA. Between the trimmed V and J ends, which lost 5 bases and 0 bases, there was a span of 14 bases. The CDR3 DNA sequence: TGTGCCAGCAGCCCCCTGTCTAGCTTCTCCTACGAGCAGTACTTC. Residues: CASSPLSSFSYEQYF. Supplemented by reference TRBV7-2 and TRBJ2-7, the full variable domain reads GAGVSQSPSNKVTEKGKDVELRCDPISGHTALYWYRQSLGQGLEFLIYFQGNSAPDKSGLPSDRFSAERTGGSVSTLTIQRTQQEDSAVYLCASSPLSSFSYEQYFGPGTRLTVT.

A few counts support this clone. The genes are TRBV19 and TRBJ1-1; the D is unclear. Germline CDR1 and CDR2: LNHDA and SQIVND (reference sequence). The CDR3 runs to 13 residues. Deletions cut 6 bases from V and 0 bases from J, with 8 bases between. Here the CDR3 DNA reads TGTGCCAGTAGGCAAAGCCTGAACACTGAAGCTTTCTTT. This translates into CASRQSLNTEAFF.

This chain uses TRBV28 with TRBJ1-2; TRBD1 matches at 7 bases. CDR1 MDHEN and CDR2 SYDVKM come from the germline V gene. This CDR3 has 12 residues. V dropped 4 bases and J dropped 4; count of bases not matched to a gene: 0. CDR3 loop: CASSWDSYGYTF. The CDR3 coding sequence is TGTGCCAGCAGTTGGGACAGCTATGGCTACACCTTC.

The J gene is TRBJ1-2, the V gene TRBV7-8, with D tentatively TRBD1 (5 bases). Deletions cut 5 bases from V and 7 bases from J, with 11 bases between. The CDR3 runs to 12 residues. The germline V gene has CDR1 SGHVS and CDR2 FQNEAQ. Here the CDR3 reads CASSLGGTGYTF. For the CDR3, the DNA is TGTGCCAGCAGCCTGGGGGGGACTGGCTACACCTTC.

This rearrangement joins TRBV13 to TRBJ2-2; possibly TRBD2 for D (6 bases). V was shortened by 8 bases and J by 4 bases, with 8 bases between the two germline ends. The V gene's germline CDR1 is PRHDT and CDR2 FYEKMQ (reference sequence). The CDR3 runs 12 residues. The CDR3 coding sequence is TGTGCCAGCTTGGGGGGCACCGGGGAGCTGTTTTTT. Residues: CASLGGTGELFF.